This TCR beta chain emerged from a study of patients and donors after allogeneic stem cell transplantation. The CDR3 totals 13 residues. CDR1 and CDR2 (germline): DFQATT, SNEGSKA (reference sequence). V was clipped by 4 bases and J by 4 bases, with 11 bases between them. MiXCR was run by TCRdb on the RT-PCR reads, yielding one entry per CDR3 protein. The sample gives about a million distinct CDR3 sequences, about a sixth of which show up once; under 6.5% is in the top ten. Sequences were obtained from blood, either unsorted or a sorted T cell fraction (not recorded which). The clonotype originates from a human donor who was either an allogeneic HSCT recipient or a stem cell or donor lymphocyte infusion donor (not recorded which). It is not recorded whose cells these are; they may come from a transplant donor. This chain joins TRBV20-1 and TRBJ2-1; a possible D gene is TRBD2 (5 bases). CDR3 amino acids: CSANSGSYNEQFF. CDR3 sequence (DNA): TGCAGTGCTAACAGCGGTTCGTACAATGAGCAGTTCTTC.